The 24 T cell receptor beta chains below all came from one sample that was sequenced in a study of blood T cell repertoires in COVID-19 (dated by TCRdb to between 2020 and 2021). Library generation was performed with the immunoSEQ multiplex PCR assay. Drawn from immuneACCESS, this table holds only the in-frame rearrangements with V and J called that TCRdb kept. Clones are partly lost; checked studies trace under half to an unresolved V gene and leave the rest unexplained. The sample contains under 300,000 clones, about 90% of them found a single time. The ten largest clones add up to around 7.8% of the sample. Sequencing was carried out using peripheral blood. The receptors come from a man in his sixties who had recovered from COVID-19.

The gene calls are TRBV28 and TRBJ1-6, with D possibly TRBD1 on 5 matching bases. CDR1 and CDR2 from the germline V gene are MDHEN and SYDVKM. Trimming left V 4 bases short and J 9 bases short, with 25 bases between. The CDR3 consists of 18 residues. For the CDR3, the DNA is TGTGCCAGCAGTTCAAATCCCACAGGTCCAAATACTCGTTCACCCCTCCACTTT. Amino acids: CASSSNPTGPNTRSPLHF.

J is TRBJ1-6 and V is TRBV7-9; TRBD1 matches at 11 bases. There are 14 residues in the CDR3. The V and J ends lost 6 bases and 12 bases, in that order; junction bases with no gene match: 7. The germline CDR1 and CDR2 sequences are SEHNR and FQNEAQ (reference sequence). CDR3 region: CASSSGTGGIPLHF. The CDR3, as DNA: TGTGCCAGCAGTTCCGGGACAGGGGGTATACCCCTCCACTTT.

The rearrangement links TRBV18 to TRBJ1-4; D is undetermined. This CDR3 is built from 12 residues. With 3 bases removed from V and 5 bases from J, the gap between germline ends came to 4 bases. CDR1 and CDR2 from the germline V gene are KGHSH and LQKENI. The DNA of the CDR3 is TGTGCCAGCTCACCCCGGAATGAAAAACTGTTTTTT. Encoded protein: CASSPRNEKLFF.

The V gene is TRBV9, the J gene TRBJ2-3, with D unresolved. CDR1 is SGDLS and CDR2 is YYNGEE in the germline V gene. The CDR3 contains 16 residues. V lost 3 bases and J 6 bases, leaving 20 bases between the germline ends. This CDR3 is CASSATGVYYLDTQYF. The DNA of the CDR3 is TGTGCCAGCAGCGCGACGGGTGTTTATTACTTGGATACGCAGTATTTT.

The J gene is TRBJ2-2, the V gene TRBV7-7; TRBD1 matches at 9 bases. The CDR3 has 15 residues. The V and J ends lost 5 bases and 5 bases, in that order; junction bases with no gene match: 6. Germline V gene lookup returns CDR1 SSHAT and CDR2 FNYEAQ (reference sequence). CDR3 in DNA: TGTGCCAGCAGCCGACGGGACAGGGATACCGGGGAGCTGTTTTTT. Residues: CASSRRDRDTGELFF.

The chain combines TRBV24-1 with TRBJ1-5, with TRBD1 identical over 8 bases. Germline trimming cut 3 bases from V and 6 bases from J; bases unmatched to any gene: 9. CDR1 is KGHDR, CDR2 SFDVKD, per germline. This CDR3 has 16 residues. This CDR3 reads CATSDGTRGRGQPQHF. In DNA, the CDR3 is TGTGCCACCAGTGATGGCACCAGGGGGCGAGGTCAGCCCCAGCATTTT.

The table lists this clone with a count of one. The chain combines TRBV18 with TRBJ1-1; D is unresolved. CDR1 and CDR2 (germline): KGHSH, LQKENI. Trimming pared 3 bases from V and 1 base from J, leaving 6 bases between. This CDR3 is built from 13 residues. The CDR3 reads CASSPGSNTEAFF. In DNA, the CDR3 is TGTGCCAGCTCACCTGGCTCGAACACTGAAGCTTTCTTT.

The chain uses TRBV6-5 and TRBJ2-7; 11 bases are a match to TRBD2. The V and J ends lost 6 bases and 4 bases, in that order; junction bases with no gene match: 2. The CDR3 is 13 amino acids. CDR1 MNHEY and CDR2 SVGAGI come from the germline V gene. CDR3 loop: CASRTSGTYEQYF. The CDR3 DNA reads TGTGCCAGCAGGACTAGCGGGACGTACGAGCAGTACTTC.

The chain recombines TRBV6-5 with TRBJ1-3; 8 bases agree with TRBD1. This CDR3 comprises 14 residues. Germline CDR1 is MNHEY and CDR2 is SVGAGI. V dropped 6 bases and J dropped 2; count of bases not matched to a gene: 3. Written as DNA, the CDR3 is TGTGCCAGCAGGGTGGACAGGGCTGGAAACACCATATATTTT. This sequence encodes CASRVDRAGNTIYF.

The rearrangement links TRBV6-2 or TRBV6-3 to TRBJ1-4; TRBD1 matches 7 bases. Losses at the gene ends were 5 bases for V and 5 bases for J; bases not matched to a gene: 8. The CDR3 is 15 amino acids. Per germline, CDR1 MNHEY and CDR2 SVGEGT. The CDR3: CASSPPGQPNEKLFF. The CDR3 coding sequence is TGTGCCAGCAGTCCGCCGGGACAGCCAAATGAAAAACTGTTTTTT.

The CDR3 DNA is TGTGCCAGCAGCTCCTTAGGGAGAACTAATGAAAAACTGTTTTTT. The encoded protein is CASSSLGRTNEKLFF. The chain has TRBV5-6 and TRBJ1-4; D is unresolved. Germline CDR1 and CDR2: SGHDT and YYEEEE. This CDR3 contains 15 residues. The V end was cut by 3 bases, the J end by 1 base, with 10 bases between.

The chain couples TRBV20-1 to TRBJ1-2; 8 bases map to TRBD1. V lost 6 bases, J lost 5 bases, and 2 bases stayed unmatched. CDR3 length: 11 residues. Germline values: CDR1 DFQATT, CDR2 SNEGSKA (reference sequence). The CDR3 region has the DNA TGCAGTGCCCGGACAGGGTATGGCTACACCTTC. It specifies CSARTGYGYTF.

This clone appeared a few times. The genes are TRBV19 and TRBJ2-2; 7 positions match TRBD1. The CDR3 length is 14 residues. Germline V gives CDR1 LNHDA, CDR2 SQIVND (reference sequence). V dropped 7 bases and J dropped 5; count of bases not matched to a gene: 7. In DNA form, the CDR3 reads TGTGCCAGTACTCGACAGGGCTCGACCGGGGAGCTGTTTTTT. Translated, it gives CASTRQGSTGELFF.

The gene calls are TRBV6-2 or TRBV6-3 and TRBJ1-2; tentative D call: TRBD1 (6 bases). V was cut by 4 bases and J by 3 bases, with 21 bases left in between. This CDR3 is 17 amino acids long. CDR1 is MNHEY, CDR2 SVGEGT, per germline. The CDR3 sequence: CASSSLSGGLGHYGYTF. CDR3 sequence (DNA): TGTGCCAGCAGTTCATTATCGGGGGGCCTTGGACACTATGGCTACACCTTC.

This clone was detected only a few times. One end of the junction is discordant with germline, which a read error may explain. This chain connects TRBV30 to TRBJ1-1; no clear D. The CDR3 consists of 11 residues. Germline CDR1 and CDR2: GTSNPN and SVGIG (reference sequence). The DNA for the CDR3 is TGTGCCTGGAGTGACCCAACGGAGGTGATCTTT. This translates into CAWSDPTEVIF.

The chain uses TRBV7-9 and TRBJ2-2, with D possibly TRBD2 on 5 matching bases. Trimming took 2 bases from V and 4 from J, leaving 11 bases between them. The CDR3 has 15 residues. Germline-derived CDR1 and CDR2 are SEHNR and FQNEAQ (reference sequence). The CDR3: CASSLPSAGTGELFF. Written as DNA, the CDR3 is TGTGCCAGCAGCTTACCTTCGGCGGGCACCGGGGAGCTGTTTTTT.

This clone was recorded only once. The V and J genes are TRBV10-3 and TRBJ1-2; 7 bases align to TRBD1. V was clipped by 4 bases and J by 4 bases; unmatched bases: 9. This CDR3 contains 15 residues. From germline, CDR1 is ENHRY and CDR2 SYGVKD. The CDR3 sequence is CAISARTGEFYGYTF. For the CDR3, the DNA is TGTGCCATCAGTGCCCGGACAGGAGAATTCTATGGCTACACCTTC.

The J gene is TRBJ2-7, the V gene TRBV27; D gene ambiguous. V was cut by 8 bases and J by 12 bases, with 20 bases left in between. There are 12 residues in the CDR3. In germline, CDR1 is MNHEY, CDR2 SMNVEV (reference sequence). CDR3: CASASFGAVGYV. The DNA for the CDR3 is TGTGCCAGCGCTTCGTTCGGTGCCGTCGGGTACGTC.

This rearrangement joins TRBV5-1 to TRBJ2-1; D might be TRBD1 (6 bases). V lost 4 bases and J 3 bases, leaving 14 bases between the germline ends. CDR3 size: 15 residues. Germline V gene data show CDR1 as SGHRS and CDR2 as YFSETQ. The CDR3 region is CASSQTQDSYNEQFF. CDR3 coding DNA: TGCGCCAGCAGCCAAACCCAGGACAGCTACAATGAGCAGTTCTTC.

The V and J genes are TRBV18 and TRBJ2-3; D is unclear. Germline CDR1 KGHSH, CDR2 LQKENI. V was cut by 3 bases and J by 3 bases, with 13 bases left in between. The CDR3 is 15 residues long. CDR3 region: CASSPFSPGTDTQYF. In nucleotides, the CDR3 is TGTGCCAGCTCACCCTTTTCGCCAGGAACAGATACGCAGTATTTT. The full variable domain, completed using reference TRBV18 and TRBJ2-3, is NAGVMQNPRHLVRRRGQEARLRCSPMKGHSHVYWYRQLPEEGLKFMVYLQKENIIDESGMPKERFSAEFPKEGPSILRIQQVVRGDSAAYFCASSPFSPGTDTQYFGPGTRLTVL.

The gene calls are TRBV11-2 and TRBJ1-6, with a possible D match to TRBD1 (5 bases). This CDR3 spans 15 amino acids. The germline CDR1 and CDR2 sequences are SGHAT and FQNNGV. With 4 bases removed from V and 8 bases from J, the gap between germline ends came to 15 bases. CDR3 region: CASSSPTVRHSPLHF. The CDR3 nucleotides are TGTGCCAGCAGCTCCCCGACAGTTAGACATTCACCCCTCCACTTT. The entire variable domain, with the rest obtained from reference TRBV11-2 and TRBJ1-6, is as follows: EAGVAQSPRYKIIEKRQSVAFWCNPISGHATLYWYQQILGQGPKLLIQFQNNGVVDDSQLPKDRFSAERLKGVDSTLKIQPAKLEDSAVYLCASSSPTVRHSPLHFGNGTRLTVT.

In its sample, this clone was seen a few times. The V and J genes are TRBV7-9 and TRBJ1-2; D is unresolved. Germline V gene lookup returns CDR1 SEHNR and CDR2 FQNEAQ (reference sequence). This CDR3 has 11 amino acids. The V and J ends lost 3 bases and 8 bases respectively, with 7 bases between them. CDR3 sequence reads: CASSFYEGYTF. CDR3 bases: TGTGCCAGCAGCTTTTATGAGGGCTACACCTTC.

In DNA form, the CDR3 reads TGCGCCAGCAGCTTGGCAGGGGCCGGGGCCAACGTCCTGACTTTC. Its translation is CASSLAGAGANVLTF. The rearrangement links TRBV5-1 to TRBJ2-6; a possible D gene is TRBD1 (6 bases). This CDR3 has 15 amino acids. V was shortened by 0 bases and J by 4 bases, with 8 bases between the two germline ends. Looked up from germline, CDR1 is SGHRS and CDR2 is YFSETQ.

The chain links TRBV27 to TRBJ2-7; no clear D. The V gene's germline CDR1 is MNHEY and CDR2 SMNVEV (reference sequence). V lost 0 bases and J 3 bases, leaving 9 bases between the germline ends. The CDR3 has 14 residues. In nucleotides, the CDR3 is TGTGCCAGCAGTTTATCGTCGGGTTTCTACGAGCAGTACGTC. Translation: CASSLSSGFYEQYV.